Listed below are T cell receptor beta chains from one sample, sequenced in a study of blood T cell repertoires in COVID-19. Using immunoSEQ multiplex PCR, the repertoire was profiled, and TCRdb retains in-frame clones only, with some absent. The sample has about 170,000 clones; 65% to 85% are singletons. The sequenced material came from peripheral blood. Receptors originate from a man aged 65 to 79 with active or convalescent COVID-19. Each CDR3 is given with its conserved first and last residue. The D gene is left open where the match is weak. Expanded clones are given a class, and other clones once, few, many or no size at all.

V,D,size,J,DNA,CDR3
TRBV5-4,TRBD1,.,TRBJ2-2,TGTGCCAGCAGCGACAGTTGGGGGACAGAAAACACCGGGGAGCTGTTTTTT,CASSDSWGTENTGELFF
TRBV9,.,once,TRBJ2-2,TGTGCCAGCAGCGTAGGCAGGTCAAACACCGGGGAGCTGTTTTTT,CASSVGRSNTGELFF
TRBV9,.,.,TRBJ1-1,TGTGCCAGCAGCGTACAGCGTCAGGACGGAGGGCAGCTGAACACTGAAGCTTTCTTT,CASSVQRQDGGQLNTEAFF
TRBV6-5,.,.,TRBJ1-1,TGTGCCAGCAGTTACAGGGGGGAGGGCACTGAAGCTTTCTTT,CASSYRGEGTEAFF
TRBV7-2,.,.,TRBJ2-7,TGTGCCAGCAGCTTTGGGCAAAACTACGAGCAGTACTTC,CASSFGQNYEQYF
TRBV6-1,.,.,TRBJ2-7,TGTGCCAGCAGTGAATTTGTCGACTCGCCCGAGCAGTACTTC,CASSEFVDSPEQYF
TRBV18,TRBD1,.,TRBJ1-1,TGTGCCAGCTCACCACTGGGACAGACTGAAGCTTTCTTT,CASSPLGQTEAFF
TRBV27,TRBD1,.,TRBJ2-3,TGTGCCAGCAGTTTAGAACAGGGGCGCACAGATACGCAGTATTTT,CASSLEQGRTDTQYF
TRBV19,.,few,TRBJ1-5,TGTGCCAGTAGTACGCGGGAGGGTAGGAGCAATCAGCCCCAGCATTTT,CASSTREGRSNQPQHF
TRBV7-9,TRBD1,.,TRBJ1-4,TGTGCCAGCAGCACGACAGGGGAGGGTGAAAAACTGTTTTTT,CASSTTGEGEKLFF
TRBV6-4,.,few,TRBJ1-6,TGTGCCAGCAGTGACTCCGCAGGGATGGGATCACCCCTCCACTTT,CASSDSAGMGSPLHF